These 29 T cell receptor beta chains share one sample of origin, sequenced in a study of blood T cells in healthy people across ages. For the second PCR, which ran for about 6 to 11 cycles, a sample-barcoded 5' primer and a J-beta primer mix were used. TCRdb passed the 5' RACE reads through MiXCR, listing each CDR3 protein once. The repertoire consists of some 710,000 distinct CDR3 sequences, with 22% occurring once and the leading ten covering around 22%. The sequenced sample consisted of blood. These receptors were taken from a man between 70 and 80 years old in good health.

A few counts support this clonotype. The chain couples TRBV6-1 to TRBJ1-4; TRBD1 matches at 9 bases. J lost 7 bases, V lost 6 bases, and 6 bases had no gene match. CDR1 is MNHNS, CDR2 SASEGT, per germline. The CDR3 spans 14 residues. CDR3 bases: TGTGCCAGCAGACAACCGGGACAGGGTGAAAAACTGTTTTTT. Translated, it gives CASRQPGQGEKLFF.

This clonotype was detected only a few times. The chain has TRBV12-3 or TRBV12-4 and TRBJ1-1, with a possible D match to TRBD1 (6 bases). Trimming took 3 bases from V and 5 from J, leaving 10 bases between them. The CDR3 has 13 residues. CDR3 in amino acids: CASSFVGATEAFF. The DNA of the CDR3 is TGTGCCAGCAGTTTCGTGGGGGCAACTGAAGCTTTCTTT.

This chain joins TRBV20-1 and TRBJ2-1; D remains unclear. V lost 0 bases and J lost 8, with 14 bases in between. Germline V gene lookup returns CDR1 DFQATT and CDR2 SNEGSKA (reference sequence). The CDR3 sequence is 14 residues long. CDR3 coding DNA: TGCAGTGCTAGAGAAAGGATGTCTGTGGATGAGCAGTTCTTC. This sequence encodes CSARERMSVDEQFF.

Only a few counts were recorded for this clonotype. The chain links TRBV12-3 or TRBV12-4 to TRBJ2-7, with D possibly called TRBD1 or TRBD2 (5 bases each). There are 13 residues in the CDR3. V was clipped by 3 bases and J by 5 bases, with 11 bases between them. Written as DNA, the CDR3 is TGTGCCAGCAGTTTCAGGGACCGTAACGAGCAGTACGTC. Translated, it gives CASSFRDRNEQYV.

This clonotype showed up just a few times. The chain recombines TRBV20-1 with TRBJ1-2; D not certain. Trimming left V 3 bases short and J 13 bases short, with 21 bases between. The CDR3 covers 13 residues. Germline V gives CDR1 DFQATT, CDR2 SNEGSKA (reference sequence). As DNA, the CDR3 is TGCAGTGCTAGGTCCCGCGTTGGGCTCCATAGCACCTTC. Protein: CSARSRVGLHSTF.

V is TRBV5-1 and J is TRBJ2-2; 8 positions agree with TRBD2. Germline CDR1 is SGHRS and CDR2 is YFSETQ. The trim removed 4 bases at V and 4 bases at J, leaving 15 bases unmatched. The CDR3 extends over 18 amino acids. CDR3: CASSLRPISGGGTGELFF. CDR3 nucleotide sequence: TGCGCCAGCAGCCTGAGGCCTATCAGCGGGGGAGGCACCGGGGAGCTGTTTTTT.

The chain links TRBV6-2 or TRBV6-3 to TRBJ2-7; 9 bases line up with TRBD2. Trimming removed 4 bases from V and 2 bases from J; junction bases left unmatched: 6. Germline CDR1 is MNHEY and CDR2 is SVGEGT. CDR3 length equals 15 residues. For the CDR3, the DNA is TGTGCCAGCAGTTTATTAGCGGGAGCCCCCTACGAGCAGTACGTC. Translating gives CASSLLAGAPYEQYV.

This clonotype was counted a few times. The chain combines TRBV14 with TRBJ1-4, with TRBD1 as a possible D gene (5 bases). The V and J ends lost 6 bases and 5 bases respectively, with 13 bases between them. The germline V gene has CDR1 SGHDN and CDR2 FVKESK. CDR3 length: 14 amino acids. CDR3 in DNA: TGTGCCAGCAGTGGGGACGGATACAATGAAAAACTGTTTTTT. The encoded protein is CASSGDGYNEKLFF. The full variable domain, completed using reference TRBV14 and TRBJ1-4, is EAGVTQFPSHSVIEKGQTVTLRCDPISGHDNLYWYRRVMGKEIKFLLHFVKESKQDESGMPNNRFLAERTGGTYSTLKVQPAELEDSGVYFCASSGDGYNEKLFFGSGTQLSVL.

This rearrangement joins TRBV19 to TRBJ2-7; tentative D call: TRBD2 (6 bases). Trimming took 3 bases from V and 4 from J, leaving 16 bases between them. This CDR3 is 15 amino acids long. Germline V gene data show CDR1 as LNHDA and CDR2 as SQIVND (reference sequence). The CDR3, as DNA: TGTGCCAGTAGTATCCGGGGGATGTCTTTGTACGAGCAGTACTTC. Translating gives CASSIRGMSLYEQYF.

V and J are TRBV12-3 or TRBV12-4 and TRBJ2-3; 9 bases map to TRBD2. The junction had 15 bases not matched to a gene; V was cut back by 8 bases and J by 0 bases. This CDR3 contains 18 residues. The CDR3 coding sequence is TGTGCCAGCCTCGGGAGGGCTAGCGGGGCCCCTAGCACAGATACGCAGTATTTT. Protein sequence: CASLGRASGAPSTDTQYF.

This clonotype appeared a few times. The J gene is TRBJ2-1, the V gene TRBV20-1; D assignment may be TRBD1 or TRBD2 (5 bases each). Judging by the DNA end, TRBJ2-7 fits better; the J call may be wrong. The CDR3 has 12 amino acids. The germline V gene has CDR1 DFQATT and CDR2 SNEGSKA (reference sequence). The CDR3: CSVLRDPYEQYV. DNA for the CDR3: TGCAGTGTACTTCGGGACCCCTACGAGCAGTACGTC.

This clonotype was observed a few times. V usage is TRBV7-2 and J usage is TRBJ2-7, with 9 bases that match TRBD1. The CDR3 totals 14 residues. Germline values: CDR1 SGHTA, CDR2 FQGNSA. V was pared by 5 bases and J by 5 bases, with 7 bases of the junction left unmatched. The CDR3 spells CASSTGTGIHEQYF. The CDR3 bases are TGTGCCAGCAGCACCGGGACAGGGATCCACGAGCAGTACTTC.

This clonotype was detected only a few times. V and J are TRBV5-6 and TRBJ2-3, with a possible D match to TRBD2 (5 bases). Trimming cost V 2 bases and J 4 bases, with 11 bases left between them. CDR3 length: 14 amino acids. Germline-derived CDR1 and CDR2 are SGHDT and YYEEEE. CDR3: CASSLGLPPDTQYF. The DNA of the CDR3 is TGTGCCAGCAGCTTAGGACTGCCCCCAGATACGCAGTATTTT.

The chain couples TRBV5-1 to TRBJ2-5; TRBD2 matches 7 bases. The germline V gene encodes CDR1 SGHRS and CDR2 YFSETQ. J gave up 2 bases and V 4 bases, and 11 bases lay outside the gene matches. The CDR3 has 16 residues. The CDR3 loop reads CASSGRDYTRQETQYF. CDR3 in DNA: TGCGCCAGCAGCGGGAGGGACTACACCCGTCAAGAGACCCAGTACTTC.

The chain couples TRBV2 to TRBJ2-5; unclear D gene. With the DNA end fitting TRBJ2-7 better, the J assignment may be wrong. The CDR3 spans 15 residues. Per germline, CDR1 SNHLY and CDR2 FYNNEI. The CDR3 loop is CASSSGRLGIYEQYV. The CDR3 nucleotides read TGTGCCAGCAGTTCAGGACGGTTAGGGATCTACGAGCAGTACGTC.

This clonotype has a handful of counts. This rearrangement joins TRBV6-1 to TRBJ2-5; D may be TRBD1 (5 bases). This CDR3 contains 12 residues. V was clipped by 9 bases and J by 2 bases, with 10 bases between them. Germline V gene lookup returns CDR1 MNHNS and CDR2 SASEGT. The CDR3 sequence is CARENRQETQYF. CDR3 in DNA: TGTGCCAGAGAGAACAGGCAAGAGACCCAGTACTTC.

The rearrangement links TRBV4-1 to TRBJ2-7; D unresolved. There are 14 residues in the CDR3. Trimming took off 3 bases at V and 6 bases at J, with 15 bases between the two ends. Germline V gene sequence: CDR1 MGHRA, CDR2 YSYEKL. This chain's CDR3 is CASSQSSEQSEQYF. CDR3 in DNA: TGCGCCAGCAGCCAGTCTTCCGAGCAGAGCGAGCAGTACTTC.

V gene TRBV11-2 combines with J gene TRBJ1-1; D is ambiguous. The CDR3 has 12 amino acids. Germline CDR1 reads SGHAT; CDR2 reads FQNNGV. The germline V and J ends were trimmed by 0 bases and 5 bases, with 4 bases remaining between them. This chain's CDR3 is CASSLEVTEAFF. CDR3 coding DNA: TGTGCCAGCAGCTTAGAAGTAACTGAAGCTTTCTTT.

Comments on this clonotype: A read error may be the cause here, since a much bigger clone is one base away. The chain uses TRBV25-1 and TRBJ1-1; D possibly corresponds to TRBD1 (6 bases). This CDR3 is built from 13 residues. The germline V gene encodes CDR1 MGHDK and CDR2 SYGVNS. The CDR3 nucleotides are TGTGCCAGCAGCAGGGGCGGGCCCACTGAAACTTTCTTT. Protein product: CASSRGGPTETFF.

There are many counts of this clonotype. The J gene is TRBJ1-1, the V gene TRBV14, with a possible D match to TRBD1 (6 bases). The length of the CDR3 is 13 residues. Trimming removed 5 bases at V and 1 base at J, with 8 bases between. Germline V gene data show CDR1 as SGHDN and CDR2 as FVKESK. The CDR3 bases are TGTGCCAGCAGCATAGGGGGGAACACTGAAGCTTTCTTT. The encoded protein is CASSIGGNTEAFF.

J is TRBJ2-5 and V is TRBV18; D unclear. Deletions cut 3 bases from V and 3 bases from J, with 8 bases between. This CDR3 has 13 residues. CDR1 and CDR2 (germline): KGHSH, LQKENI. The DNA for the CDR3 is TGTGCCAGCTCACCCGGCCGGGAAGAGACCCAGTACTTC. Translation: CASSPGREETQYF.

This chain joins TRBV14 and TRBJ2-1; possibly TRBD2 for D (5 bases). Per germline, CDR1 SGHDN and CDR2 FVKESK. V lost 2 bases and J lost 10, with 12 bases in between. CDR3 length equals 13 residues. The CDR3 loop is CASSQSMASEQFF. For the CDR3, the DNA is TGTGCCAGCAGCCAAAGCATGGCTAGCGAGCAGTTCTTC.

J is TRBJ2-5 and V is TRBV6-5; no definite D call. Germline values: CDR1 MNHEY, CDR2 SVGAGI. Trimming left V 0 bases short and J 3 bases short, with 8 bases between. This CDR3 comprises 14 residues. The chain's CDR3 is CASSYSGRKETQYF. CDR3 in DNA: TGTGCCAGCAGTTACTCGGGTAGAAAAGAGACCCAGTACTTC.

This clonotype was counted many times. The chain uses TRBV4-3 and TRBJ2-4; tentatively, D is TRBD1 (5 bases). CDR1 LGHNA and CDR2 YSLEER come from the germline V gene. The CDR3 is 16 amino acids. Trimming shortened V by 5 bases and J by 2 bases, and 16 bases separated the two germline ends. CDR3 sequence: CASSIQPQGPKNIQYF. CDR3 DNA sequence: TGCGCCAGCAGCATTCAGCCTCAGGGTCCCAAAAACATTCAGTACTTC.

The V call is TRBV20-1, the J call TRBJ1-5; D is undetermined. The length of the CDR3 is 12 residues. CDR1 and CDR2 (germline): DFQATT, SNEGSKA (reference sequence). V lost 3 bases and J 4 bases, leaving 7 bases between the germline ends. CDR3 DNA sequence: TGCAGTGCTAGCTGGGGAAATCAGCCCCAGCATTTT. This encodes CSASWGNQPQHF.

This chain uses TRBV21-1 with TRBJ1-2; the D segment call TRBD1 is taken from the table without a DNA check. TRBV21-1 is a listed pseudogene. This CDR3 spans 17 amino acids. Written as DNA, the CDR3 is TGTGCCAGCAGCAAAGGGTTCAACAGGAGGCGTAACTATGGCTACACCTTC. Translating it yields CASSKGFNRRRNYGYTF.

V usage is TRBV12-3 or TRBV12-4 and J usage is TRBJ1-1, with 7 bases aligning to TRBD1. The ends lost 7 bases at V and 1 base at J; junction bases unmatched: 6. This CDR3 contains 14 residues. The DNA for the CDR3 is TGTGCCAGCACGCGGCAGGGGGGGAACACTGAAGCTTTCTTT. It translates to CASTRQGGNTEAFF.

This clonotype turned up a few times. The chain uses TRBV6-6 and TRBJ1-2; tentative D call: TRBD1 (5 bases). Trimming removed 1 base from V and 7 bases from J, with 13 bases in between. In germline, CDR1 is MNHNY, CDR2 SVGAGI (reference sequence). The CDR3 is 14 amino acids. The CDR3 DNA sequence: TGTGCCAGCAGTTACTATGGGTCAGGGCTTGGCTACACCTTC. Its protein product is CASSYYGSGLGYTF.

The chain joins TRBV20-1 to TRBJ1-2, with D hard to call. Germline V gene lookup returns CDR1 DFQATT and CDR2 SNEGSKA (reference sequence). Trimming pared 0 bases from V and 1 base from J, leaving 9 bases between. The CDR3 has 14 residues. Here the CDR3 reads CSARDAMVNYGYTF. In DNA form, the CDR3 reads TGCAGTGCTAGAGATGCCATGGTTAACTATGGCTACACCTTC.